This TCR beta chain was profiled in a study of long-term antiretroviral therapy in people with HIV. Concerning this clone: The target antigen is unknown.

This CDR3 contains 16 residues. V lost 0 bases to trimming and J lost 5 bases; unmatched junction nucleotides: 9. Germline V lookup: CDR1 SGHNT, CDR2 YYREEE (reference sequence). The run of the v3.0 immunoSEQ assay was at survey level. Using immunoSEQ multiplex PCR, the repertoire was profiled, and TCRdb retains in-frame clones only, with some absent. The sample has tens of thousands of clones, approximately 91% seen once. Study outcomes and limitations: Investigators report no available data on ART adherence, viral resistance or therapy changes.

The chain employs TRBV5-4 and TRBJ2-5; 8 nucleotides line up with TRBD2. The input for sequencing was unsorted PBMCs, taken around 5 years before starting antiretroviral therapy. The source is a man aged 50 or older with HIV. CDR3 sequence: CASSLVAGGGGETQYF. In DNA, the CDR3 is TGTGCCAGCAGCTTGGTCGCGGGAGGAGGAGGGGAGACCCAGTACTTC. Filled out from reference TRBV5-4 and TRBJ2-5, the complete variable domain reads ETGVTQSPTHLIKTRGQQVTLRCSSQSGHNTVSWYQQALGQGPQFIFQYYREEENGRGNFPPRFSGLQFPNYSSELNVNALELDDSALYLCASSLVAGGGGETQYFGPGTRLLVL.